This T cell receptor (beta chain) was retrieved from a study of T-cell memory formation after mild COVID-19. Overall study findings and caveats: In pre-infection memory, a portion of responding clones appeared, which suggested that cross-reactive memory joined.

This CDR3 has 15 amino acids. Germline V gene lookup returns CDR1 SGHVS and CDR2 FNYEAQ. The V and J ends lost 4 bases and 3 bases respectively, with 14 bases between them. TCRdb processed the 5' RACE reads anew with MiXCR; each CDR3 protein has one entry. The table records some 110,000 distinct CDR3 sequences, around 11% of them present only once. This clonotype showed up many times. Its cognate antigen is unknown. Sequences were obtained from PBMCs or a T cell subset sorted from them (not recorded which). This clonotype was obtained from an adult woman who had mild COVID-19 (a few samples of this study predate the infection). Cell type and time point are not known. V gene TRBV7-6 combines with J gene TRBJ2-3, with D uncertain. The CDR3 protein is CASSWEGSVTDTQYF. The CDR3 region has the DNA TGTGCCAGCAGCTGGGAAGGGTCTGTAACAGATACGCAGTATTTT.